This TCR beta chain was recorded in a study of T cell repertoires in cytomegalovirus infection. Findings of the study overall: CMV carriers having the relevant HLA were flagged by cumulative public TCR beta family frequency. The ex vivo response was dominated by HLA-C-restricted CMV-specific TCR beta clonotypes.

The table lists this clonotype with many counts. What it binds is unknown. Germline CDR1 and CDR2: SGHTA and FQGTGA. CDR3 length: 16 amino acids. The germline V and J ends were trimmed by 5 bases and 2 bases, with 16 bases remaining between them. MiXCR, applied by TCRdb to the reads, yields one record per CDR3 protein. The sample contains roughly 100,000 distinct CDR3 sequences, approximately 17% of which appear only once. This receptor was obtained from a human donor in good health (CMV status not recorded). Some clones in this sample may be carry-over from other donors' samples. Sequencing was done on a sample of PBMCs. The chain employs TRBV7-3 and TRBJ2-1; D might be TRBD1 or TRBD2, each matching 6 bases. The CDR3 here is CASSRGRGAAYNEQFF. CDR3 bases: TGTGCCAGCAGCCGGGGGCGGGGTGCGGCCTACAATGAGCAGTTCTTC.